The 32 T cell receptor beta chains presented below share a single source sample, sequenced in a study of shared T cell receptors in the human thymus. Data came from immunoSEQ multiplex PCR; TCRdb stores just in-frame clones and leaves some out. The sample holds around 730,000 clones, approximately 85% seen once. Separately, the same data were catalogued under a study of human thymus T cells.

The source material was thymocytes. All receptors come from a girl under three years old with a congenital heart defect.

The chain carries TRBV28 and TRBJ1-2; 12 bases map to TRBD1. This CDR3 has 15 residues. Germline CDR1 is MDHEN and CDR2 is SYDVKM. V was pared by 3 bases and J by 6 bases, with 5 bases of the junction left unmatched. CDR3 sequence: CASSFRDRGLNGYTF. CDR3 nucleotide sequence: TGTGCCAGCAGTTTTAGGGACAGGGGGCTTAATGGCTACACCTTC.

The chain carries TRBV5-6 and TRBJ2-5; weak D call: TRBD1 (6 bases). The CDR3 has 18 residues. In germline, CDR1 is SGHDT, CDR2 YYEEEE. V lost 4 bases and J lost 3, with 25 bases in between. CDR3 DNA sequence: TGTGCCAGCAGCCCCCTCTCTCCGACAGGCGAGGGAGAAGAGACCCAGTACTTC. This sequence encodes CASSPLSPTGEGEETQYF. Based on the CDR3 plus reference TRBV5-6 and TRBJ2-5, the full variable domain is DAGVTQSPTHLIKTRGQQVTLRCSPKSGHDTVSWYQQALGQGPQFIFQYYEEEERQRGNFPDRFSGHQFPNYSSELNVNALLLGDSALYLCASSPLSPTGEGEETQYFGPGTRLLVL.

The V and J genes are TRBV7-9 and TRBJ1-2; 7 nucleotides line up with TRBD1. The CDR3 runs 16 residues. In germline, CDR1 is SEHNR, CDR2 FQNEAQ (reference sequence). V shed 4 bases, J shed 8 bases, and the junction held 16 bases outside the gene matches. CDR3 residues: CASSSPRQGVSEGYTF. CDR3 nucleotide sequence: TGTGCCAGCAGCTCCCCGCGACAGGGTGTTTCTGAGGGCTACACCTTC.

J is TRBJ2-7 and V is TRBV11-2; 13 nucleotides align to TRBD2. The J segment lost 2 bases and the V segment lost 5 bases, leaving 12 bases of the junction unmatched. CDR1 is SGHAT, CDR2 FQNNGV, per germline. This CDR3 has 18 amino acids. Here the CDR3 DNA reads TGTGCCAGCAGCCTTACTCGGACTAGCGGGGGTGTCCCCTACGAGCAGTACTTC. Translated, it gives CASSLTRTSGGVPYEQYF. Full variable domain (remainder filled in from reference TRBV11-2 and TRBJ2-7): EAGVAQSPRYKIIEKRQSVAFWCNPISGHATLYWYQQILGQGPKLLIQFQNNGVVDDSQLPKDRFSAERLKGVDSTLKIQPAKLEDSAVYLCASSLTRTSGGVPYEQYFGPGTRLTVT.

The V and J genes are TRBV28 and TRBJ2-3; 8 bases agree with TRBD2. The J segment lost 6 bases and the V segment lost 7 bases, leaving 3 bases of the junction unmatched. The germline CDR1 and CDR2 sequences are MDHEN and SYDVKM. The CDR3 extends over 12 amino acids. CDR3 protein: CASTGGEDTQYF. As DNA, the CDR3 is TGTGCCAGCACCGGGGGGGAGGATACGCAGTATTTT. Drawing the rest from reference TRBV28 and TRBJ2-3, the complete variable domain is DVKVTQSSRYLVKRTGEKVFLECVQDMDHENMFWYRQDPGLGLRLIYFSYDVKMKEKGDIPEGYSVSREKKERFSLILESASTNQTSMYLCASTGGEDTQYFGPGTRLTVL.

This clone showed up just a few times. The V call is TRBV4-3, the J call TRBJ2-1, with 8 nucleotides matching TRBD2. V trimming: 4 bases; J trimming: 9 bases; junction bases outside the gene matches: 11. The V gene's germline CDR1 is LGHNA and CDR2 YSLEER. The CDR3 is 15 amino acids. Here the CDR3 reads CASSLGGADRGEQFF. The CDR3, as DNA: TGCGCCAGCAGCCTCGGGGGGGCGGACAGAGGTGAGCAGTTCTTC.

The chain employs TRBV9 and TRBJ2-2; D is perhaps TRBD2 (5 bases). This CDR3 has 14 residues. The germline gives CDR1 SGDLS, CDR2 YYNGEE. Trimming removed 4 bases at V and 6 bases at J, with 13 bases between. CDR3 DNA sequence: TGTGCCAGCAGCTCACCCCCGGGGTCCGGGGAGCTGTTTTTT. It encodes CASSSPPGSGELFF.

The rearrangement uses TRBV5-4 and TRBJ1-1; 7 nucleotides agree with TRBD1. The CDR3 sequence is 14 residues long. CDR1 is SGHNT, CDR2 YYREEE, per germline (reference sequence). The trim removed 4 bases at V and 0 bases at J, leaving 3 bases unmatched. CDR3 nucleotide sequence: TGTGCCAGCAGCCCGACAGGGATGAACACTGAAGCTTTCTTT. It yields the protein CASSPTGMNTEAFF.

CDR3 nucleotides: TGCGCCAGCAGCCAAGATAGGACTCTCCATAACACTGAAGCTTTCTTT. As protein: CASSQDRTLHNTEAFF. The chain recombines TRBV4-3 with TRBJ1-1; no reliable D call. There are 16 residues in the CDR3. V dropped 0 bases and J dropped 2 bases, with 13 bases sitting between them. The V gene's germline CDR1 is LGHNA and CDR2 YSLEER.

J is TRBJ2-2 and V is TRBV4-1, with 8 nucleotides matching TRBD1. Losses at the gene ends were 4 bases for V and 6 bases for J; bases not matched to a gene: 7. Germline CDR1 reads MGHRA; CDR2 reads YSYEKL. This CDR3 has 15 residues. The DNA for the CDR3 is TGCGCCAGCAGCCCTCGGGGACAGGCCGCCGGGGAGCTGTTTTTT. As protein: CASSPRGQAAGELFF.

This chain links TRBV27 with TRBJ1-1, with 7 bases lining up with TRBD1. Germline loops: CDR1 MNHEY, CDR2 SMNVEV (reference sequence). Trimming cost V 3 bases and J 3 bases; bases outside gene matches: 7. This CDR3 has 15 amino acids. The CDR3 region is CASSFNRGSDTEAFF. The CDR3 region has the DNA TGTGCCAGCAGTTTTAACAGGGGTTCGGACACTGAAGCTTTCTTT.

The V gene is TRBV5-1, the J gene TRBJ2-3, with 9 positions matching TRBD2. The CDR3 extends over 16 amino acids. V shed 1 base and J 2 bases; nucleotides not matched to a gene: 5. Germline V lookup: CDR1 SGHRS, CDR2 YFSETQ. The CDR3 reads CASSLRVAGATDTQYF. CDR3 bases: TGCGCCAGCAGCTTGAGGGTAGCGGGGGCCACAGATACGCAGTATTTT.

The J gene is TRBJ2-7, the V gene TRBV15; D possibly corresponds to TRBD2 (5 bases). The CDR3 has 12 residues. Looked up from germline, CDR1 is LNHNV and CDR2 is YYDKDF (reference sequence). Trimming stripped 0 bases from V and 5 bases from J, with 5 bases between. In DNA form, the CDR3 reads TGTGCCACCAGCAGAGAGAGGGACGAGCAGTACTTC. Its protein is CATSRERDEQYF.

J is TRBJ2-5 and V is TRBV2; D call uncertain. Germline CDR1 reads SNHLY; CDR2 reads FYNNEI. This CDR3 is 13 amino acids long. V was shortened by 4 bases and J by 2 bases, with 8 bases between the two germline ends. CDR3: CASSVRKQETQYF. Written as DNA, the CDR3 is TGTGCCAGCAGTGTCAGGAAGCAAGAGACCCAGTACTTC.

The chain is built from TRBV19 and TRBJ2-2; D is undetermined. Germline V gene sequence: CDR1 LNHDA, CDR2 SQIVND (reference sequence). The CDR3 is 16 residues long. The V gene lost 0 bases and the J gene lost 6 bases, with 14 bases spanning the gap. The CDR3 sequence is CASSIDWAGPPGELFF. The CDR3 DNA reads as TGTGCCAGTAGTATAGATTGGGCAGGCCCGCCCGGGGAGCTGTTTTTT.

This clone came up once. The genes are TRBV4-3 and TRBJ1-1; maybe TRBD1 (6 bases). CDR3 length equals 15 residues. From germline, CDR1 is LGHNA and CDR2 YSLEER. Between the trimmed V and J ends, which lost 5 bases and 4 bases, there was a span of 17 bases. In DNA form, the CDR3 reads TGCGCCAGCAGCGTCGAACAGGGATGGGGCACTGAAGCTTTCTTT. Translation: CASSVEQGWGTEAFF.

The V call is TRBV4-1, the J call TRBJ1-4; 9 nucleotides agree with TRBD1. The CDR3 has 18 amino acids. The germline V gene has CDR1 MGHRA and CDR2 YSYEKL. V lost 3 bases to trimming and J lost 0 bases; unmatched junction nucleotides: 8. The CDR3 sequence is CASSQTRDRAPTNEKLFF. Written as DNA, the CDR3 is TGCGCCAGCAGCCAGACCCGGGACAGGGCACCAACTAATGAAAAACTGTTTTTT.

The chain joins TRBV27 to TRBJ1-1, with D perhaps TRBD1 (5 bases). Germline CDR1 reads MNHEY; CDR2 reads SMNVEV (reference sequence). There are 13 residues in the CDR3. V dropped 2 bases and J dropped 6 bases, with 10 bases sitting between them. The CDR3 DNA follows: TGTGCCAGCAGTTTACGGGGGACGGCTGAAGCTTTCTTT. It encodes CASSLRGTAEAFF.

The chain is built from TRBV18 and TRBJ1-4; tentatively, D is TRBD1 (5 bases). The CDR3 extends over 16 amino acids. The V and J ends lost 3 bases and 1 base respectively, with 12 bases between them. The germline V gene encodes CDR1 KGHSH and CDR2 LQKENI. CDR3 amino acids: CASSPSGAQTNEKLFF. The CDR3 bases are TGTGCCAGCTCACCGAGCGGGGCCCAAACTAATGAAAAACTGTTTTTT.

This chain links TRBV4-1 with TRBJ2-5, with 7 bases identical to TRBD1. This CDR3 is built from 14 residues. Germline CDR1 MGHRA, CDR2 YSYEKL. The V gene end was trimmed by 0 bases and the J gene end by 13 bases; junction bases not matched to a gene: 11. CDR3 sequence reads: CASSQDRQGSPGYF. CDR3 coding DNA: TGCGCCAGCAGCCAAGATCGACAGGGTTCTCCGGGGTACTTC.

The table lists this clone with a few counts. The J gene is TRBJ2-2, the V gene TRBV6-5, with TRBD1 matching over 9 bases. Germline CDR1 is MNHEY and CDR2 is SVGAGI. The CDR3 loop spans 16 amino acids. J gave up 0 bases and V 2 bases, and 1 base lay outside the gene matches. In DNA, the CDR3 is TGTGCCAGCAGTTACGGGACAGGGCCGAACACCGGGGAGCTGTTTTTT. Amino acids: CASSYGTGPNTGELFF.

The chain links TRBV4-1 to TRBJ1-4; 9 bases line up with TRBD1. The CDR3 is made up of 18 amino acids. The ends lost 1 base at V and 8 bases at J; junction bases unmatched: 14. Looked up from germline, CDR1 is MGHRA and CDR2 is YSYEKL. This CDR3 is CASSQVSGNRDREEKLFF. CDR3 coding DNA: TGCGCCAGCAGCCAAGTAAGTGGAAACCGGGACAGGGAAGAAAAACTGTTTTTT.

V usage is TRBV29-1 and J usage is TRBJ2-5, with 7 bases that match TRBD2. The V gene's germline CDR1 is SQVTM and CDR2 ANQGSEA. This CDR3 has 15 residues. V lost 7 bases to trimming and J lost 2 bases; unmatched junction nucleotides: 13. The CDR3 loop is CSASTPGGLQETQYF. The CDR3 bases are TGCAGCGCCTCAACACCGGGGGGACTTCAAGAGACCCAGTACTTC.

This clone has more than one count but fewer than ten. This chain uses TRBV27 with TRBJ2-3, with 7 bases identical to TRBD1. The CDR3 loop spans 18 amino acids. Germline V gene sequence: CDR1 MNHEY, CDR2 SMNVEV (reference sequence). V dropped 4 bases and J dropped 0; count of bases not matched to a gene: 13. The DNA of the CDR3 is TGTGCCAGCAGTTCAACACCGCCGGGACAGATAAGCACAGATACGCAGTATTTT. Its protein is CASSSTPPGQISTDTQYF.

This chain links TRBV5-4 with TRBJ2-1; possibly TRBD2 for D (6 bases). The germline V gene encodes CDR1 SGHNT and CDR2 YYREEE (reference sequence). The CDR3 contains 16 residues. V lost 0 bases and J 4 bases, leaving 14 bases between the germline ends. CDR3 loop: CASSLAAGPIYNEQFF. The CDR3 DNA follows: TGTGCCAGCAGCTTGGCCGCGGGGCCGATTTACAATGAGCAGTTCTTC.

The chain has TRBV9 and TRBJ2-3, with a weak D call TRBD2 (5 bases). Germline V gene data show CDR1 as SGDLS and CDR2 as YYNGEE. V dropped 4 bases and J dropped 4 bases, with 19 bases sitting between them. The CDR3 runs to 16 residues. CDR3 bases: TGTGCCAGCAGCCCCCGCCGGCTAGCCCCCCCAGATACGCAGTATTTT. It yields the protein CASSPRRLAPPDTQYF.

CDR3 amino acids: CSVGPPTSGSPWLLMNTEAFF. In nucleotides, the CDR3 is TGCAGCGTTGGACCACCCACCTCAGGGTCCCCCTGGCTGCTGATGAACACTGAAGCTTTCTTT. The chain combines TRBV29-1 with TRBJ1-1; a weak D match, TRBD1 (5 bases). Germline V lookup: CDR1 SQVTM, CDR2 ANQGSEA. Trimming removed 4 bases from V and 0 bases from J, with 33 bases in between. This CDR3 has 21 amino acids.

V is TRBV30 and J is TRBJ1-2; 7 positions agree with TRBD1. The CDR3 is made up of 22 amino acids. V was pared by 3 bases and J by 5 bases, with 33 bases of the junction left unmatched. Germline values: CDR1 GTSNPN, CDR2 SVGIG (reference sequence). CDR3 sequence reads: CAWRALRGLHGTATPMGYGYTF. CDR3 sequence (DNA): TGTGCCTGGAGAGCTCTGAGGGGGCTTCACGGGACAGCTACCCCCATGGGGTATGGCTACACCTTC. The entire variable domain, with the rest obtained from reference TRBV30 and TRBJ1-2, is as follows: SQTIHQWPATLVQPVGSPLSLECTVEGTSNPNLYWYRQAAGRGLQLLFYSVGIGQISSEVPQNLSASRPQDRQFILSSKKLLLSDSGFYLCAWRALRGLHGTATPMGYGYTFGSGTRLTVV.

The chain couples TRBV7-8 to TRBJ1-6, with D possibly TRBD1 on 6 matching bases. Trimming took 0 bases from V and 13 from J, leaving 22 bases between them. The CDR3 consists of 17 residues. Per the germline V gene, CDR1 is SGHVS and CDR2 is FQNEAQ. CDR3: CASSLARGRNRVAPLHF. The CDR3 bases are TGTGCCAGCAGCTTAGCACGTGGCCGAAACAGGGTGGCGCCCCTCCACTTT.

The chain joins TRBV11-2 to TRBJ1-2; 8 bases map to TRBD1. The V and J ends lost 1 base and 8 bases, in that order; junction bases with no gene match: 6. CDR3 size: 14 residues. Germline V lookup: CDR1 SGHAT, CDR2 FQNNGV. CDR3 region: CASSLGRDRSGYTF. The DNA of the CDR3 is TGTGCCAGCAGCTTAGGGCGGGACAGGTCCGGCTACACCTTC.

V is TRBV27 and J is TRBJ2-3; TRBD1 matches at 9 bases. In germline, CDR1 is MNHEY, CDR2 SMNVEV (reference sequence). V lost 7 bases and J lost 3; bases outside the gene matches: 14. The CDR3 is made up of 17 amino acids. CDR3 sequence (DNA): TGTGCCAGCATACCAAACCCGGACAGGGGATTAACAGATACGCAGTATTTT. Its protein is CASIPNPDRGLTDTQYF.

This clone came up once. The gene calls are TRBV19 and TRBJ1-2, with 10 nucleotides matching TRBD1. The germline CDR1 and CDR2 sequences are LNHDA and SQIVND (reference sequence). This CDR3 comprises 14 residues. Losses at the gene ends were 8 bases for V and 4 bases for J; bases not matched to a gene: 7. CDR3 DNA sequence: TGTGCCAGTCAACCGGGACAGGGGTTCTATGGCTACACCTTC. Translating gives CASQPGQGFYGYTF.